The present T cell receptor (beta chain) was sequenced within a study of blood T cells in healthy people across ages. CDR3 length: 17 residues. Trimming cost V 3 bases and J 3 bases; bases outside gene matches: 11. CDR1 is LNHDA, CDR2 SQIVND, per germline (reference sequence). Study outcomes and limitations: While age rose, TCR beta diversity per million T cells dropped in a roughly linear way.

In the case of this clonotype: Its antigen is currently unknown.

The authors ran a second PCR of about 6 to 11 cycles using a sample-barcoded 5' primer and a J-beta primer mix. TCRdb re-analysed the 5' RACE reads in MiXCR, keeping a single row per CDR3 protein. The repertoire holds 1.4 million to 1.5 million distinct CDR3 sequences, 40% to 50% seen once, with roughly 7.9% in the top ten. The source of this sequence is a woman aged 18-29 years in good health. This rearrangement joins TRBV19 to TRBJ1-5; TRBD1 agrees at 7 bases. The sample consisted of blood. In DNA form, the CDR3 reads TGTGCCAGTAGTATCCGGAGAACCGACAGGGACAATCAGCCCCAGCATTTT. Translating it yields CASSIRRTDRDNQPQHF.